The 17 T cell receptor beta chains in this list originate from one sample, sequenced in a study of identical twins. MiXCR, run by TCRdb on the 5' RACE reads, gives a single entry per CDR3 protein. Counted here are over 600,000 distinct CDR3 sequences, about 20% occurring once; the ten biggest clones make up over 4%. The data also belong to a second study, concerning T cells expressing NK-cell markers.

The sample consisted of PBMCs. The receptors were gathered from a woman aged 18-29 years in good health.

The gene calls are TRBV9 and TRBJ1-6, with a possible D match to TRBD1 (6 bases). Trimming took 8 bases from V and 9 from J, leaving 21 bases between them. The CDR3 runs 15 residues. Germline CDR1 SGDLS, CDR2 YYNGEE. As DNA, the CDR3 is TGTGCCAGTGGGGGGCCAGGACGGCCCGGTTCACCCCTCCACTTT. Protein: CASGGPGRPGSPLHF.

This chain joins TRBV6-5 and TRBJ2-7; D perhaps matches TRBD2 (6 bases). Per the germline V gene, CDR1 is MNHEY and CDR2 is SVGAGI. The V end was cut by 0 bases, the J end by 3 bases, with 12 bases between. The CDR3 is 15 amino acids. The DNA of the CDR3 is TGTGCCAGCAGTTACTCATATGGCGGGGACTACGAGCAGTACTTC. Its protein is CASSYSYGGDYEQYF.

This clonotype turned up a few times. In DNA, the CDR3 is TGTGCCAGCAGCCCAGGACAGGGGGCGAGTAATTCACCCCTCCACTTT. Its protein product is CASSPGQGASNSPLHF. V gene TRBV5-5 combines with J gene TRBJ1-6; TRBD1 matches at 11 bases. Germline values: CDR1 SGHKS, CDR2 YYEKEE (reference sequence). V lost 4 bases, J lost 6 bases, and 6 bases stayed unmatched. This CDR3 has 16 amino acids.

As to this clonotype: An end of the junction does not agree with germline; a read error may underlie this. The CDR3 DNA follows: TGCAGCGTATCAGGGACATTGTTC. This sequence encodes CSVSGTLF. The genes are TRBV29-1 and TRBJ1-2, with D tentatively TRBD1 (6 bases). The CDR3 is made up of 8 amino acids. Per germline, CDR1 SQVTM and CDR2 ANQGSEA.

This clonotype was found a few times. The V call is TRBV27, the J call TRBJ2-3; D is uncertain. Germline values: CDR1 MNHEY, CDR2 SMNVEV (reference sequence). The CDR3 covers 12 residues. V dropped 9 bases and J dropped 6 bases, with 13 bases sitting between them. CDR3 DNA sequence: TGTGCCAGTAAATCAGGCCTCGATACGCAGTATTTT. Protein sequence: CASKSGLDTQYF.

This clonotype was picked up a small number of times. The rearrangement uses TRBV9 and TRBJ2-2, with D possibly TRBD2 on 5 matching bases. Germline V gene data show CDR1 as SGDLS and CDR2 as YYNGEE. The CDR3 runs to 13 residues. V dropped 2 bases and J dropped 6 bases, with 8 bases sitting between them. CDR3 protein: CASSVEGAGELFF. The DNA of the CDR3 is TGTGCCAGCAGCGTCGAGGGAGCCGGGGAGCTGTTTTTT.

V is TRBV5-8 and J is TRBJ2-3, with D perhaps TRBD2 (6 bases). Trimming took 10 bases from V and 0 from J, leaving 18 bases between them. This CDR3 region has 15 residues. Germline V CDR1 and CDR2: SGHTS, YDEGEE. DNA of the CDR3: TGTGCCGGAAGACTAGAATACGTCAGCACAGATACGCAGTATTTT. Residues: CAGRLEYVSTDTQYF.

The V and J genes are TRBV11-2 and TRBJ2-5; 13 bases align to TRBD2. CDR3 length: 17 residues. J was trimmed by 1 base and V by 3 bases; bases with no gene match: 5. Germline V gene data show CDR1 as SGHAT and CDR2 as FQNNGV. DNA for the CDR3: TGTGCCAGCAGCTTTCGTGGGACTAGCGGGACCCAAGAGACCCAGTACTTC. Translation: CASSFRGTSGTQETQYF.

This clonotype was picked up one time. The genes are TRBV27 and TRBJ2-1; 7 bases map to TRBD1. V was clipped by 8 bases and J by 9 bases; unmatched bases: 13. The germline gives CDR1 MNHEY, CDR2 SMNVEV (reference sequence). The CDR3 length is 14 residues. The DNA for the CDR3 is TGTGCCAGCGGATTACGGGACAGAGTTTCTGAGCAGTTCTTC. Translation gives CASGLRDRVSEQFF.

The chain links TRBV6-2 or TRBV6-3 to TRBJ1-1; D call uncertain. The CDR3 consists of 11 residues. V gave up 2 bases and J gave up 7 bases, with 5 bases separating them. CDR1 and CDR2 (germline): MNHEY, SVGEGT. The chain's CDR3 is CASSYLGEAFF. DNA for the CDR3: TGTGCCAGCAGTTACCTGGGTGAAGCTTTCTTT.

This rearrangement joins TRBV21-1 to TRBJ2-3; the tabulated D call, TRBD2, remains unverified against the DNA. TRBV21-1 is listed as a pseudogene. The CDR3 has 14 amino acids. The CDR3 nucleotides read TGTGCCAGCAGCAAATGGGCCCTCACAGATACGCAGTATTTT. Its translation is CASSKWALTDTQYF.

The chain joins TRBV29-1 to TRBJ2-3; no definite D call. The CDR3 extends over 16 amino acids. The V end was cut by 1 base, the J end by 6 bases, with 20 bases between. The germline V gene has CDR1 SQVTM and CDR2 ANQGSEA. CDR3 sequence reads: CSVEVSGRTVWDTQYF. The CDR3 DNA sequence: TGCAGCGTTGAAGTAAGTGGCAGGACCGTATGGGATACGCAGTATTTT.

CDR3 protein: CASSPHYSGLAVTGELFF. DNA of the CDR3: TGTGCCAGCAGCCCACACTATTCGGGACTAGCGGTAACCGGGGAGCTGTTTTTT. V and J are TRBV9 and TRBJ2-2; 11 nucleotides line up with TRBD2. The CDR3 is 18 amino acids. The V gene end was trimmed by 4 bases and the J gene end by 5 bases; junction bases not matched to a gene: 13. The germline CDR1 and CDR2 sequences are SGDLS and YYNGEE.

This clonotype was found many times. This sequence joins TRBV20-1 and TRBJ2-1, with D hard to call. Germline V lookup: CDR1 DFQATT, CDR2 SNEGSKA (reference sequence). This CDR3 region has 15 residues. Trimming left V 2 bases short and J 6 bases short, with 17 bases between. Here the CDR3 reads CSARRDRWAFNEQFF. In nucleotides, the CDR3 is TGCAGTGCTAGACGCGATAGATGGGCGTTCAATGAGCAGTTCTTC.

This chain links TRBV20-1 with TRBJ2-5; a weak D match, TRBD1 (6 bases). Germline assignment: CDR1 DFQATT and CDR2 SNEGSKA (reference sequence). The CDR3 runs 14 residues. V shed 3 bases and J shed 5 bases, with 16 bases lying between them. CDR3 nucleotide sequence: TGCAGTGCTAGGGGTGGACAGAATGAGGAGACCCAGTACTTC. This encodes CSARGGQNEETQYF.

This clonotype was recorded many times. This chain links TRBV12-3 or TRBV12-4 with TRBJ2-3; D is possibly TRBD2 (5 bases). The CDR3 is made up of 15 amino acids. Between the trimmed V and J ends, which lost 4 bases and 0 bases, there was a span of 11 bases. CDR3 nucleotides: TGTGCCAGCAGTTCCCGAGGGTCTAGCACAGATACGCAGTATTTT. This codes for CASSSRGSSTDTQYF.

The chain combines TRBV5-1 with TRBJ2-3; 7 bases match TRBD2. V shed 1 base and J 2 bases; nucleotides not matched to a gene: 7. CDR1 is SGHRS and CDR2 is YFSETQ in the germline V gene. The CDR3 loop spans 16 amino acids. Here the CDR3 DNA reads TGCGCCAGCAGCTTGTACCTAGCGGAGTTCACAGATACGCAGTATTTT. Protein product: CASSLYLAEFTDTQYF. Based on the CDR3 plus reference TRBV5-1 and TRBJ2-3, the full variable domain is KAGVTQTPRYLIKTRGQQVTLSCSPISGHRSVSWYQQTPGQGLQFLFEYFSETQRNKGNFPGRFSGRQFSNSRSEMNVSTLELGDSALYLCASSLYLAEFTDTQYFGPGTRLTVL.